This T cell receptor (beta chain) stems from a study of T cells after yellow fever vaccination. TCRdb re-derived calls from the 5' RACE reads in MiXCR, one entry per CDR3 protein. The sample has about 320,000 distinct CDR3 sequences, 6.8% seen once; the top ten hold 15% to 20%. As concerns this clonotype: Its antigen is currently unknown.

Study-level results: Contaminants from the bulk population, in the form of abundant clonotypes, could be found in FACS-sorted repertoires.

The V end was cut by 3 bases, the J end by 6 bases, with 11 bases between. The CDR3 consists of 13 residues. Germline assignment: CDR1 SNHLY and CDR2 FYNNEI. The source is a man younger than 35 who received the YFV17D yellow fever vaccine. This material consisted of PBMCs, taken roughly 45 days after the first yellow fever vaccination. The chain is built from TRBV2 and TRBJ1-1; D is uncertain. This CDR3 reads CASSDGPRPEAFF. The CDR3 DNA reads TGTGCCAGCAGTGATGGACCGCGACCTGAAGCTTTCTTT.